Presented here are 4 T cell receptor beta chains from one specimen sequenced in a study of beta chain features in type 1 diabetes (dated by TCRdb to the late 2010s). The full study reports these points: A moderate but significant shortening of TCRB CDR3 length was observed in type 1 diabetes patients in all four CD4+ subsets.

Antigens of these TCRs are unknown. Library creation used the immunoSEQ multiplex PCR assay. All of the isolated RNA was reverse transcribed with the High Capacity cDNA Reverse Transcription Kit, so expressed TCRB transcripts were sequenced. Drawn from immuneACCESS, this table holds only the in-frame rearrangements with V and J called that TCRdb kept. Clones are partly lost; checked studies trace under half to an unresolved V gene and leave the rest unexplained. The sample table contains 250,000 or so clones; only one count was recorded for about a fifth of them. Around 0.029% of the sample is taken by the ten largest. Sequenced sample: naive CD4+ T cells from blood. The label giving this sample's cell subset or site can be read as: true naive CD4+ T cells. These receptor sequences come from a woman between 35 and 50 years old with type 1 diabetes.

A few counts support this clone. The CDR3 region has the DNA TGCAGCGTTGGGATTGATGGTCGGGGATTCCAGTACTTC. Translated, it gives CSVGIDGRGFQYF. The chain recombines TRBV29-1 with TRBJ2-5; D is possibly TRBD2 (5 bases). Germline V gene data show CDR1 as SQVTM and CDR2 as ANQGSEA. This CDR3 has 13 amino acids. V was clipped by 4 bases and J by 10 bases, with 19 bases between them.

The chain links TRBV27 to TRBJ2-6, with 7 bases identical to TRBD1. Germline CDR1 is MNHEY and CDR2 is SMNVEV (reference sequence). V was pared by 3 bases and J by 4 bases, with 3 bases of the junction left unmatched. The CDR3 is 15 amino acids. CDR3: CASSFQGEGANVLTF. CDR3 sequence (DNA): TGTGCCAGCAGTTTTCAGGGGGAGGGGGCCAACGTCCTGACTTTC.

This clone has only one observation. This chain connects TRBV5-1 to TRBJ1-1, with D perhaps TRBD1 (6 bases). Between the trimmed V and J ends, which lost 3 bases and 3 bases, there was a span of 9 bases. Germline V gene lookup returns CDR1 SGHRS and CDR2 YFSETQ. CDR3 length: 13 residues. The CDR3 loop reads CASSSRTDTEAFF. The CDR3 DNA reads TGCGCCAGCAGCTCGAGGACAGACACTGAAGCTTTCTTT. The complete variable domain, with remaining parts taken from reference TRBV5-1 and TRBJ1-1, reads KAGVTQTPRYLIKTRGQQVTLSCSPISGHRSVSWYQQTPGQGLQFLFEYFSETQRNKGNFPGRFSGRQFSNSRSEMNVSTLELGDSALYLCASSSRTDTEAFFGQGTRLTVV.

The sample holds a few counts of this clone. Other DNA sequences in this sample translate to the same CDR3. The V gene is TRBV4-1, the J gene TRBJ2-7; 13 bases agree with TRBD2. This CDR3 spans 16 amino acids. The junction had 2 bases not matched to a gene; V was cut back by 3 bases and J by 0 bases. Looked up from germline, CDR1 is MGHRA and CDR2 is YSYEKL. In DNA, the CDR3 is TGCGCCAGCAGCCACCGGACTAGCGGGAGCTCCTACGAGCAGTACTTC. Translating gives CASSHRTSGSSYEQYF.